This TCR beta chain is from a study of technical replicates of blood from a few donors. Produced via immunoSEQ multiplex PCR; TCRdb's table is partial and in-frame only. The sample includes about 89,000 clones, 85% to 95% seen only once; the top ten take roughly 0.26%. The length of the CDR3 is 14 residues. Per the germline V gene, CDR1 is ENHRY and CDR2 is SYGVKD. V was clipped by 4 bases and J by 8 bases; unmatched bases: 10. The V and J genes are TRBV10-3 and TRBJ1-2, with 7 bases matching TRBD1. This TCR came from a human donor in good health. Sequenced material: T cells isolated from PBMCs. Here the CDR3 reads CAISGMTGKEGYTF. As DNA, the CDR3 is TGTGCCATCAGTGGTATGACAGGGAAGGAGGGCTACACCTTC.